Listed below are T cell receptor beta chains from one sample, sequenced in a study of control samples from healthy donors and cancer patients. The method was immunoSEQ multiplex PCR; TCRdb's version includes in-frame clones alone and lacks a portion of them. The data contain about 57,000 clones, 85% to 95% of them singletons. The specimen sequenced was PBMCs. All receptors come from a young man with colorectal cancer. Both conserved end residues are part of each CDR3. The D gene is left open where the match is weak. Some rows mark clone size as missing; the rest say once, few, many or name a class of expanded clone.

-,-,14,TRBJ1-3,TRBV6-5,CASTEEAVYTAIYF,TGTGCCAGCACCGAAGAGGCGGTTTATACGGCCATATATTTT
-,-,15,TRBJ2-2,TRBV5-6,CASSLDQGNTGELFF,TGTGCCAGCAGCTTGGATCAGGGCAACACCGGGGAGCTGTTTTTT
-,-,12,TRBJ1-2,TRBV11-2,CASSGRVLGYTF,TGTGCCAGCAGCGGCAGGGTATTGGGCTACACCTTC
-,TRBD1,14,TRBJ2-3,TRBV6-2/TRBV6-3,CASSRGTGSDTQYF,TGTGCCAGCAGCCGAGGGACAGGGTCAGATACGCAGTATTTT
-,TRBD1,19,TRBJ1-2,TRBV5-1,CASSLGRRTGSESNYGYTF,TGCGCCAGCAGCTTGGGAAGAAGGACAGGGTCAGAATCTAACTATGGCTACACCTTC
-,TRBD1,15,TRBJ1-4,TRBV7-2,CASSPRGAANEKLFF,TGTGCCAGCAGCCCCAGGGGGGCGGCTAATGAAAAACTGTTTTTT
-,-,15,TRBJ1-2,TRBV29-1,CSVEEWEGHDYGYTF,TGCAGCGTTGAGGAATGGGAGGGACACGACTATGGCTACACCTTC
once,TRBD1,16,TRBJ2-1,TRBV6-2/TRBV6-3,CASSYFGQGAGNEQFF,TGTGCCAGCAGTTACTTCGGGCAGGGGGCAGGTAATGAGCAGTTCTTC
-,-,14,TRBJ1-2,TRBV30,CAWSAQGGPYGYTF,TGTGCCTGGAGTGCCCAAGGGGGTCCCTATGGCTACACCTTC
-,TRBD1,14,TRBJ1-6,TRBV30,CASESGQHNSPLHF,TGTGCCAGCGAATCGGGACAGCATAATTCACCCCTCCACTTT
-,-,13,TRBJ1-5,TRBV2,CASTMGGNQPQHF,TGTGCCAGCACCATGGGGGGCAATCAGCCCCAGCATTTT
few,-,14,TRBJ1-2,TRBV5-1,CASSLGGVDYGYTF,TGCGCCAGCAGCTTGGGTGGAGTGGACTATGGCTACACCTTC
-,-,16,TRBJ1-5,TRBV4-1,CASSQDGGRANQPQHF,TGCGCCAGCAGCCAAGATGGAGGGAGGGCCAATCAGCCCCAGCATTTT
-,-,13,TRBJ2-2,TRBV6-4,CASGVDSTGELFF,TGTGCCTCAGGGGTGGACAGCACCGGGGAGCTGTTTTTT
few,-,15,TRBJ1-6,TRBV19,CASIPGAGRDSPLHF,TGTGCCAGTATCCCCGGGGCAGGGAGGGATTCACCCCTCCACTTT
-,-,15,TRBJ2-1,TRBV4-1,CASSLTWAKGNEQFF,TGCGCCAGCAGTCTCACCTGGGCTAAAGGGAATGAGCAGTTCTTC
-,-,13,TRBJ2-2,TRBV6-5,CASSLQGYGELFF,TGTGCCAGCAGTCTCCAGGGTTACGGGGAGCTGTTTTTT
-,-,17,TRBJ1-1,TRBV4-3,CASSQVNQGLGATEAFF,TGCGCCAGCAGCCAAGTTAATCAGGGGTTGGGGGCCACTGAAGCTTTCTTT
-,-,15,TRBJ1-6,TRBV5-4,CASSLEPGQNSPLHF,TGTGCCAGCAGCTTGGAACCAGGGCAAAACTCACCCCTCCACTTT
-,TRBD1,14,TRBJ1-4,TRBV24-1,CATSEGTGGEKLFF,TGTGCCACCAGTGAGGGGACAGGGGGCGAAAAACTGTTTTTT
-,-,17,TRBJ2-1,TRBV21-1,CASSKALTRTHFNEQFF,TGTGCCAGCAGCAAAGCTTTAACACGGACCCACTTCAATGAGCAGTTCTTC
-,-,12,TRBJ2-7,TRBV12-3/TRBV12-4,CASSSQLREQYF,TGTGCCAGCAGTTCTCAATTGAGGGAGCAGTACTTC
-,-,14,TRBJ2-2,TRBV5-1,CASSLNQGPGELFF,TGCGCCAGCAGCTTGAACCAGGGCCCCGGGGAGCTGTTTTTT
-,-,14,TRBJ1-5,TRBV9,CASSVDDGYQPQHF,TGTGCCAGCAGCGTAGATGATGGTTATCAGCCCCAGCATTTT
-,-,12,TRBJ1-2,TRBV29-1,CSVDGGARGYTF,TGCAGCGTTGATGGTGGGGCTCGGGGCTACACCTTC
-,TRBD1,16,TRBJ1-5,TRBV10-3,CAISSGQASSNQPQHF,TGTGCCATCAGTTCGGGACAGGCCAGTAGCAATCAGCCCCAGCATTTT
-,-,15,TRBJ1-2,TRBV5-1,CASSLDGQSHYGYTF,TGCGCCAGCAGCTTGGATGGACAGTCGCACTATGGCTACACCTTC
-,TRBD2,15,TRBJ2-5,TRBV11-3,CASSLLAGGLETQYF,TGTGCCAGCAGCCTACTAGCGGGGGGCCTGGAGACCCAGTACTTC
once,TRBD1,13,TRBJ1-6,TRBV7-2,CASSLDRVAPLHF,TGTGCCAGCAGCCTGGACAGGGTTGCACCCCTCCACTTT
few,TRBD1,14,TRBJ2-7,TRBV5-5,CASSTGQIPYEQYF,TGTGCCAGCAGCACGGGACAGATTCCCTACGAGCAGTACTTC
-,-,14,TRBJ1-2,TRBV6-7,CASSYESGREGYTF,TGTGCCAGCAGTTACGAGTCAGGTAGGGAGGGCTACACCTTC
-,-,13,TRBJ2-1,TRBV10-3,CAISEPFYDGQFF,TGTGCCATCAGTGAGCCCTTTTATGACGGGCAGTTCTTC
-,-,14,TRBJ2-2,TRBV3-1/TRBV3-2,CASSHNQNTGELFF,TGTGCCAGCAGCCATAACCAGAACACCGGGGAGCTGTTTTTT